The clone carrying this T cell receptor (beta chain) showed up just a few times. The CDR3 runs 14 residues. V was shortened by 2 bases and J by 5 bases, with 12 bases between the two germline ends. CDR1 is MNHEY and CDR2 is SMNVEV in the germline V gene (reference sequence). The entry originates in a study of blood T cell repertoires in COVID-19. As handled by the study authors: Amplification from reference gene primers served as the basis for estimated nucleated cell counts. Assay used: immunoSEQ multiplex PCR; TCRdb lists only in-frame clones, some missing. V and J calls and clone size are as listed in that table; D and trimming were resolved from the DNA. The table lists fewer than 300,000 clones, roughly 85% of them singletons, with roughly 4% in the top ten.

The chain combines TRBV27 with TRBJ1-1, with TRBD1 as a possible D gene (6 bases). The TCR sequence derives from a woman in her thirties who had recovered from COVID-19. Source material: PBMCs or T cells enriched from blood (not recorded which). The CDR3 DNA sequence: TGTGCCAGCAGTTTAGTGGGGGCGCGGACTGAAGCTTTCTTT. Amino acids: CASSLVGARTEAFF.